This section outlines one T cell receptor (beta chain) sequence together with its context. Its antigen is as yet unknown. With no exception, relapse followed autologous stem cell transplantation in all patients, and brentuximab vedotin exposure varied. The sample comes from a study of PD-1 blockade in classical Hodgkin lymphoma. Deletions cut 5 bases from V and 4 bases from J, with 14 bases between. The germline V gene has CDR1 LNHDA and CDR2 SQIVND (reference sequence). This CDR3 is 14 amino acids long. Clones were read by immunoSEQ multiplex PCR, and TCRdb kept only the in-frame ones, dropping some. In the table there are 95,000 to 100,000 clones, about 89% of which are singletons. Study outcomes and limitations: TCR diversity rose significantly by C4D1 in CD4+ but not CD8+ cells. Lower baseline TCR diversity was reported for newly diagnosed patients than for healthy donors. Still unresolved is the cause of the repertoire differences, which may be disease activity or prior therapy.

The rearrangement links TRBV19 to TRBJ1-2; D gene ambiguous. This clonotype was obtained from a human donor with classical Hodgkin lymphoma. Here the sequenced sample was peripheral blood mononuclear cells (PBMCs), taken before the second cycle of nivolumab. CDR3 sequence reads: CASSFEVGFYGYTF. The CDR3 DNA reads TGTGCCAGTAGTTTCGAGGTTGGGTTCTATGGCTACACCTTC.